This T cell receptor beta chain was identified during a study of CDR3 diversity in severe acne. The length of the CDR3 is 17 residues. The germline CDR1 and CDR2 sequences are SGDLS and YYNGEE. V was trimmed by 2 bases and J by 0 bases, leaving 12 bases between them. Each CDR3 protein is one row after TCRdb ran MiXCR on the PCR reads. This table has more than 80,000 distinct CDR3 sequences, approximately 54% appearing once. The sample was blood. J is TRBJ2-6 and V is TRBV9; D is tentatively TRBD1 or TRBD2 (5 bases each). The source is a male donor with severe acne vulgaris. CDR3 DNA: TGTGCCAGCAGCGTCCGGGACGTAAGCTCTGGGGCCAACGTCCTGACTTTC. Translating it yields CASSVRDVSSGANVLTF.